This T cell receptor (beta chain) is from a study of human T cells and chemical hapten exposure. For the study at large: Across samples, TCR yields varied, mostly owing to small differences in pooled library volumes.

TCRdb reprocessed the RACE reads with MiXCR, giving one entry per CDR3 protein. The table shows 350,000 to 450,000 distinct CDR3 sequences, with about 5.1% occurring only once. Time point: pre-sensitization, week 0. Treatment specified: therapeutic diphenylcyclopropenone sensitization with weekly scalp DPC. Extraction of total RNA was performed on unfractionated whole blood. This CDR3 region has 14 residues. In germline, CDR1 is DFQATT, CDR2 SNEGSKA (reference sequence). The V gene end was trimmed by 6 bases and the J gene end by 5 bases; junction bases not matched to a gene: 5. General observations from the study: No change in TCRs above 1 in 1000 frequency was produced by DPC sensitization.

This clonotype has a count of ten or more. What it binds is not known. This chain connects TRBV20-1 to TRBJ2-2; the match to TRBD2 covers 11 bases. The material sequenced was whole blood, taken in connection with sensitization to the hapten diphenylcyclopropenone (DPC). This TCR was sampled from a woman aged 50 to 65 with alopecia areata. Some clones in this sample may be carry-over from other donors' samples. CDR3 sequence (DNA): TGCAGTGCAACCGGGACTAGCGGTACCGGGGAGCTGTTTTTT. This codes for CSATGTSGTGELFF.